This T cell receptor (beta chain) was identified in a study of shared clonotypes between healthy human individuals. Naive CD45RA+ and memory CD45RA-negative subsets were split from CD4+ cells. Repertoires were generated with immunoSEQ multiplex PCR, while TCRdb's copy carries only in-frame clones and drops some. The repertoire holds about 1.5 million clones, with around 98% as singletons. The length of the CDR3 is 12 residues. The germline V gene encodes CDR1 GTSNPN and CDR2 SVGIG (reference sequence). V shed 0 bases and J shed 7 bases, with 9 bases lying between them. The sequence came from a man aged 25 to 40 in good health. The sample taken for sequencing was naive CD4+ T cells sorted from blood. Regarding subset: CD45RA+ positively selected. V and J are TRBV30 and TRBJ1-1, with a possible D match to TRBD1 (5 bases). CDR3 region: CAWSVWGVEAFF. In DNA, the CDR3 is TGTGCCTGGAGTGTTTGGGGGGTTGAAGCTTTCTTT. The complete variable domain, with remaining parts taken from reference TRBV30 and TRBJ1-1, reads SQTIHQWPATLVQPVGSPLSLECTVEGTSNPNLYWYRQAAGRGLQLLFYSVGIGQISSEVPQNLSASRPQDRQFILSSKKLLLSDSGFYLCAWSVWGVEAFFGQGTRLTVV.